The text below deals with one T cell receptor (beta chain). Its target is unknown. PCR amplification relied on 60 Vbeta primers (plus 13 Jbeta primers). TCRdb's table, derived via immunoSEQ multiplex PCR, lists solely in-frame clones and lacks some. The table records roughly 170,000 clones, approximately 80% of them present only once. Germline CDR1 and CDR2: SEHNR and FQNEAQ (reference sequence). The length of the CDR3 is 16 residues. With 1 base removed from V and 5 bases from J, the gap between germline ends came to 15 bases. The entry originates in a study of cytomegalovirus exposure and HLA in healthy donors. Broader study findings: Reports indicate that TCR beta sequences accurately predicted the HLA-A and HLA-B alleles of most subjects. A later analysis showed TCR association rates differing by HLA locus, peaking at DRB1 and lowest at HLA-C. It was reported in a later analysis that an Asian-associated ancestry cluster showed fewer N-insertions than the roughly 620-donor mean.

The TCR originated in a woman between 18 and 29 years old in good health and CMV-seronegative. The chain combines TRBV7-9 with TRBJ2-1; weak D call: TRBD1 (7 bases). Input material: PBMCs. In DNA form, the CDR3 reads TGTGCCAGCAGCTTAGTAGGCAGGGGGGCACACAATGAGCAGTTCTTC. The encoded protein is CASSLVGRGAHNEQFF. The complete variable domain, with remaining parts taken from reference TRBV7-9 and TRBJ2-1, reads DTGVSQNPRHKITKRGQNVTFRCDPISEHNRLYWYRQTLGQGPEFLTYFQNEAQLEKSRLLSDRFSAERPKGSFSTLEIQRTEQGDSAMYLCASSLVGRGAHNEQFFGPGTRLTVL.